A single sample is the source of the 19 T cell receptor beta chains below, sequenced in a study of blood T cell repertoires in COVID-19. Some clones are missing from TCRdb's copy, which holds only in-frame ones; the method was immunoSEQ multiplex PCR. The repertoire consists of roughly 160,000 clones, with more than 85% occurring once and the leading ten covering roughly 0.56%. Material: peripheral blood. These receptors all stem from a man between 45 and 60 years old with acute or convalescent COVID-19.

The chain combines TRBV9 with TRBJ2-6; 9 bases map to TRBD1. The V gene's germline CDR1 is SGDLS and CDR2 YYNGEE. The CDR3 totals 19 residues. Trimming took 4 bases from V and 1 from J; bases not matched to a gene: 12. CDR3: CASSPQSGTGYSGANVLTF. The CDR3 nucleotides are TGTGCCAGCAGCCCACAATCCGGGACAGGGTATTCTGGGGCCAACGTCCTGACTTTC.

CDR3 in amino acids: CASSKPGQGRYEQYF. DNA of the CDR3: TGTGCCAGCAGTAAACCGGGACAGGGGCGCTACGAGCAGTACTTC. The rearrangement joins TRBV28 to TRBJ2-7, with 10 positions matching TRBD1. This CDR3 has 15 amino acids. Trimming took 5 bases from V and 3 from J; bases not matched to a gene: 7. Germline loops: CDR1 MDHEN, CDR2 SYDVKM.

The rearrangement joins TRBV11-2 to TRBJ2-7, with D possibly matching TRBD2 (5 bases). The CDR3 is made up of 14 amino acids. CDR1 SGHAT and CDR2 FQNNGV come from the germline V gene. Trimming cost V 4 bases and J 4 bases, with 14 bases left between them. DNA for the CDR3: TGTGCCAGCAGCTCCAGTACGGGGAAGTACGAGCAGTACTTC. It yields the protein CASSSSTGKYEQYF.

The V call is TRBV3-1 (or the pseudogene TRBV3-2), the J call TRBJ1-3; tentative D call: TRBD1 (5 bases). The CDR3 loop spans 16 amino acids. Germline V lookup: CDR1 LGHDT, CDR2 YNNKEL (reference sequence). With 6 bases removed from V and 2 bases from J, the gap between germline ends came to 17 bases. The CDR3 loop is CASSLRSDSAGNTIYF. As DNA, the CDR3 is TGTGCCAGCAGTCTACGCTCCGACAGTGCTGGAAACACCATATATTTT.

This clone appeared a single time. The chain joins TRBV2 to TRBJ2-2, with D possibly being TRBD1 (5 bases). The CDR3 is made up of 13 amino acids. CDR1 is SNHLY, CDR2 FYNNEI, per germline. V gave up 8 bases and J gave up 7 bases, with 14 bases separating them. The CDR3 is CASGVYRFGELFF. Here the CDR3 DNA reads TGTGCCAGCGGGGTCTACAGGTTCGGGGAGCTGTTTTTT.

The chain combines TRBV28 with TRBJ1-3; a possible D gene is TRBD1 (5 bases). The CDR3 totals 14 residues. CDR1 MDHEN and CDR2 SYDVKM come from the germline V gene. The V gene lost 6 bases and the J gene lost 0 bases, with 9 bases spanning the gap. The CDR3 DNA sequence: TGTGCCAGCAGAGGGGATTTCTCTGGAAACACCATATATTTT. It specifies CASRGDFSGNTIYF.

The rearrangement links TRBV19 to TRBJ1-5; 8 bases align to TRBD1. The CDR3 is 15 residues long. CDR1 and CDR2 from the germline V gene are LNHDA and SQIVND (reference sequence). With 5 bases clipped from V and 11 bases from J, the junction kept 14 bases outside the gene matches. In nucleotides, the CDR3 is TGTGCCAGTAGTTTCGGACAGGGTGGTGAGTCGGCCCAGCATTTT. Protein sequence: CASSFGQGGESAQHF.

The chain couples TRBV7-2 to TRBJ2-1, with D maybe TRBD2 (6 bases). The ends were cut back, 2 bases at V and 7 bases at J, with 12 bases in the middle. Germline CDR1 reads SGHTA; CDR2 reads FQGNSA. This CDR3 is 14 amino acids long. The CDR3 DNA reads TGTGCCAGCAGCTTATCTTGGGGGACTAATGAGCAGTTCTTC. This translates into CASSLSWGTNEQFF.

This chain uses TRBV28 with TRBJ1-2, with 10 bases identical to TRBD1. V gave up 2 bases and J gave up 3 bases; unmatched junction bases: 6. The CDR3 runs to 16 residues. CDR1 and CDR2 from the germline V gene are MDHEN and SYDVKM. The CDR3 is CASSLPPGTGDYGYTF. The DNA of the CDR3 is TGTGCCAGCAGTTTACCCCCCGGGACAGGGGACTATGGCTACACCTTC.

Comment on this clone: Other nucleotide sequences in the sample specify the same CDR3. V usage is TRBV18 and J usage is TRBJ1-2; D is undetermined. The CDR3 covers 14 residues. V lost 0 bases to trimming and J lost 2 bases, with 7 bases between them. Germline assignment: CDR1 KGHSH and CDR2 LQKENI. CDR3 loop: CASSPPAGNYGYTF. In DNA form, the CDR3 reads TGTGCCAGCTCACCACCGGCAGGCAACTATGGCTACACCTTC.

V gene TRBV5-4 combines with J gene TRBJ1-1; 9 bases are a match to TRBD1. The CDR3 is 12 amino acids. Germline V lookup: CDR1 SGHNT, CDR2 YYREEE (reference sequence). V shed 0 bases, J shed 9 bases, and the junction held 0 bases outside the gene matches. The CDR3 sequence: CASSLDRGQAFF. As DNA, the CDR3 is TGTGCCAGCAGCTTGGACAGGGGGCAAGCTTTCTTT.

CDR3 protein: CASSLSTGGAYIQYF. The CDR3 nucleotides are TGTGCCAGCAGCTTGTCGACAGGGGGCGCCTACATTCAGTACTTC. The chain combines TRBV7-2 with TRBJ2-4; 10 positions agree with TRBD1. Germline-derived CDR1 and CDR2 are SGHTA and FQGNSA. The ends lost 3 bases at V and 8 bases at J; junction bases unmatched: 7. CDR3 length: 15 residues.

This chain connects TRBV21-1 to TRBJ2-7; TRBD2 is taken as the D call from the table, unchecked against the DNA. TRBV21-1 is a pseudogene locus. The CDR3 has 12 amino acids. The chain's CDR3 is CATPGLALLRYV. DNA for the CDR3: TGTGCCACCCCGGGACTAGCCCTTCTGAGGTACGTC.

The chain joins TRBV19 to TRBJ2-1; 12 bases match TRBD2. Trimming removed 5 bases from V and 5 bases from J; junction bases left unmatched: 4. Germline assignment: CDR1 LNHDA and CDR2 SQIVND (reference sequence). CDR3 length: 15 residues. In DNA form, the CDR3 reads TGTGCCAGTAGTGCTTGGACTAGCGGGGACAATGAGCAGTTCTTC. Translation: CASSAWTSGDNEQFF.

This clone turned up a few times. V is TRBV23-1 and J is TRBJ1-5; 9 nucleotides line up with TRBD1. TRBV23-1 is flagged as an ORF with uncertain function. With V trimmed by 6 bases and J by 11 bases, 20 bases remained unmatched. This CDR3 region has 17 residues. The CDR3 coding sequence is TGCGCCAGCAGCTTGGCCCCAGCCGGACAGGGGATCGAAGCCCAGCATTTT. Amino acid sequence: CASSLAPAGQGIEAQHF.

The CDR3: CASSRTVAHDGELFF. The CDR3 DNA reads TGTGCCAGCAGCCGGACAGTGGCCCATGACGGGGAGCTGTTTTTT. This rearrangement joins TRBV9 to TRBJ2-2; perhaps TRBD1 as D (6 bases). V lost 4 bases and J 7 bases, leaving 17 bases between the germline ends. This CDR3 comprises 15 residues. Germline CDR1 and CDR2: SGDLS and YYNGEE. The full variable domain, in which reference TRBV9 and TRBJ2-2 provide the parts outside the CDR3, is DSGVTQTPKHLITATGQRVTLRCSPRSGDLSVYWYQQSLDQGLQFLIQYYNGEERAKGNILERFSAQQFPDLHSELNLSSLELGDSALYFCASSRTVAHDGELFFGEGSRLTVL.

The V and J genes are TRBV7-2 and TRBJ2-3; 9 bases match TRBD2. The V gene end was trimmed by 1 base and the J gene end by 2 bases; junction bases not matched to a gene: 1. The CDR3 totals 15 residues. Germline V gives CDR1 SGHTA, CDR2 FQGNSA. The CDR3 sequence: CASSLGLAATDTQYF. As DNA, the CDR3 is TGTGCCAGCAGCTTAGGACTAGCGGCCACAGATACGCAGTATTTT.

The chain combines TRBV2 with TRBJ1-4; TRBD1 agrees at 9 bases. In germline, CDR1 is SNHLY, CDR2 FYNNEI. The CDR3 contains 13 residues. Germline trimming cut 5 bases from V and 6 bases from J; bases unmatched to any gene: 1. DNA of the CDR3: TGTGCCAGCAGTTGGGACAGGGATGAAAAACTGTTTTTT. This gives the protein CASSWDRDEKLFF.

This chain links TRBV9 with TRBJ2-5; D is possibly TRBD2 (7 bases). This CDR3 region has 15 residues. Germline V gene sequence: CDR1 SGDLS, CDR2 YYNGEE. The V end was cut by 0 bases, the J end by 9 bases, with 18 bases between. For the CDR3, the DNA is TGTGCCAGCAGCGTAGTTAGCGGGCCTCCAGGGGCCCAGTACTTC. Encoded protein: CASSVVSGPPGAQYF.